These 4 T cell receptor beta chains share one sample of origin, sequenced in a study of blood T cells in healthy people across ages. It was with a sample-barcoded 5' primer and a J-beta primer mix that a second PCR of roughly 7 to 11 cycles was run. A single record per CDR3 protein comes from TCRdb applying MiXCR to the 5' RACE reads. The sample shows under 1 million distinct CDR3 sequences, about 42% of them seen only once. Material: blood. The receptors come from a man aged 55-75 years in good health.

J is TRBJ2-3 and V is TRBV12-3 or TRBV12-4; D uncertain. CDR3 length equals 15 residues. V shed 7 bases and J shed 1 base, with 15 bases lying between them. The chain's CDR3 is CASTPDQDRTDTQYF. In DNA form, the CDR3 reads TGTGCCAGCACCCCCGACCAAGACCGCACAGATACGCAGTATTTT.

The genes are TRBV5-1 and TRBJ2-5, with D hard to call. Deletions cut 0 bases from V and 7 bases from J, with 4 bases between. This CDR3 is built from 11 residues. Germline V gives CDR1 SGHRS, CDR2 YFSETQ. The CDR3, as DNA: TGCGCCAGCAGCTTGGAAGCGACCCAGTACTTC. Amino acid sequence: CASSLEATQYF.

This clonotype was detected a few times. The genes are TRBV9 and TRBJ2-5; 7 bases are a match to TRBD2. Trimming took 2 bases from V and 1 from J; bases not matched to a gene: 5. This CDR3 region has 15 residues. Germline V CDR1 and CDR2: SGDLS, YYNGEE. The CDR3 loop is CASSVSSGLQETQYF. In nucleotides, the CDR3 is TGTGCCAGCAGCGTTTCTAGCGGACTCCAAGAGACCCAGTACTTC.

The J gene is TRBJ2-1, the V gene TRBV9; maybe TRBD2 (7 bases). The ends were cut back, 4 bases at V and 5 bases at J, with 16 bases in the middle. The CDR3 is 15 residues long. Looked up from germline, CDR1 is SGDLS and CDR2 is YYNGEE. The CDR3 loop is CASSFKGGGNNEQFF. The CDR3 DNA sequence: TGTGCCAGCAGCTTTAAGGGGGGGGGCAACAATGAGCAGTTCTTC.